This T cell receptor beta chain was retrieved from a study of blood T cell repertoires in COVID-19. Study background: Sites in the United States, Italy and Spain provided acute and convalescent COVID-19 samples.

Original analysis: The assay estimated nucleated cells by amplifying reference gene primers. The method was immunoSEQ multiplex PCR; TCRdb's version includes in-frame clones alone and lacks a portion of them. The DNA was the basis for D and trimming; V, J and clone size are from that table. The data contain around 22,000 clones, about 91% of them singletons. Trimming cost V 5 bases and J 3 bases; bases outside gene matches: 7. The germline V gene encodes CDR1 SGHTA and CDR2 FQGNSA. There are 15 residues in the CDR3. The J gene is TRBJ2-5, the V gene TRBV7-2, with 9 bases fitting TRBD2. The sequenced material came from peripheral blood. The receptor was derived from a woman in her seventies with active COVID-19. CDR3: CASSRKGGREETQYF. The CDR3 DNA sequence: TGTGCCAGCAGCCGGAAAGGCGGGAGGGAAGAGACCCAGTACTTC.